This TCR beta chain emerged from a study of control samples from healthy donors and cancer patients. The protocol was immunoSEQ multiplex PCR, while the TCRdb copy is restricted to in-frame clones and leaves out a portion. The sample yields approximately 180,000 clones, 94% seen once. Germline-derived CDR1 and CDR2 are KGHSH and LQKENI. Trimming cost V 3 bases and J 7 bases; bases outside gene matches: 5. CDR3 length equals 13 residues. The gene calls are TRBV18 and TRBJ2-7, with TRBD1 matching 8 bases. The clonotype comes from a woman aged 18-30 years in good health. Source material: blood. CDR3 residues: CASSPDRVREQYF. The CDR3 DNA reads TGTGCCAGCTCACCGGACAGGGTCAGAGAGCAGTACTTC.